This T cell receptor (beta chain) came from a study of blood T cell repertoires in COVID-19. About the research overall: Acute and convalescent COVID-19 specimens originated in the United States, Italy and Spain.

This CDR3 has 13 residues. Deletions cut 9 bases from V and 1 base from J, with 12 bases between. Assay used: immunoSEQ multiplex PCR; TCRdb lists only in-frame clones, some missing. This sample has 150,000 to 200,000 clones; 88% occur once, and the top ten carry approximately 4.5%. Sample: peripheral blood. The chain uses TRBV12-3 or TRBV12-4 and TRBJ1-1; D might be TRBD1 (6 bases). The source of this sequence is a human donor in a cohort sampled during active COVID-19. In DNA form, the CDR3 reads TGTGCCAGTCAACAGGGTAGGAACACTGAAGCTTTCTTT. It yields the protein CASQQGRNTEAFF.